This TCR beta chain originates from a study of spatial heterogeneity in lung cancer (dated by TCRdb to between 2017 and 2020). The study in broad terms: Samples were obtained from approximately 77 patients with early-stage, untreated non-small cell lung cancer from the lung TRACERx cohort. Nonsynonymous mutation counts, determined by whole-exome sequencing of tumor tissue, were related to features of the TCR repertoire. At surgery, both alpha and beta chains were TCR-sequenced in roughly 230 tumor regions, 64 matched nontumor lung samples and around 50 PBMC samples. TCR alpha and beta repertoires were quantitatively compared across multiple tumor regions, matched nontumor lung and blood in non-small cell lung cancer. In the raw uncorrected reads, each unique combination of TCR and UMI appeared more than ten times on average. Follow-up PBMC samples were sequenced whenever available, and the median time to follow-up was roughly two years after resection. Beta-chain transcripts were consistently detected in greater numbers than alpha-chain transcripts, which likely reflects a higher abundance of beta-chain transcripts. The investigation overall reported the following: Ubiquitous expanded tumor TCRs showed up in blood more often at tumor resection than at routine follow-up. Only around 15 patients were included in the comparisons of baseline and follow-up blood repertoires. Additional single-cell paired TCR alpha and beta sequencing was considered necessary to confirm, at a functional level, the hypothesis that regional TCRs recognize regional mutations.

This clonotype counts as large (0.1 to 1%). Its antigen is not yet known. The record has no base qualities; no much larger clone is one base away. The time point label, as the study defines it: blood at routine non-recurrence follow-up after resection. Without any cell sorting, TCR sequencing was performed on whole RNA extracted either from tumor and nontumor lung tissue or from cryopreserved PBMC samples. Only patients for whom sufficient RNA was available from at least two tumor regions were selected for TCR sequencing. Based on the germline V gene, the CDR1 and CDR2 sequences are SGDLS and YYNGEE. The CDR3, from cysteine to phenylalanine, totals 17 residues. Left in the record is the CDR3 DNA by itself, 51 bases read in frame from the first base. The V end gives up 2 bases and the J end 1 base, leaving 8 bases in the junction not matched to a gene. The receptor library was made with 5' RACE. Sequencing used a NextSeq 500. To allow correction of PCR and sequencing errors, the TCR library protocol tagged every TCR cDNA molecule with a unique molecular identifier. As for how the authors treated the data: Decombinator tools were used for TCR identification, UMI-based error correction and CDR3 extraction. Expanded TCRs were defined as those above a frequency of 2 per 1,000, corresponding to the top 1% of the tumor frequency distribution. Renyi diversity was calculated using the R vegan package after each repertoire was subsampled 100 times to 5,000 TCRs. CDR3 similarity networks were built from amino acid triplet string-kernel similarity, with CDR3s being connected when pairwise similarity was above 0.82. TCRdb trimmed public reads at Q25 via fastp, called clones via MiXCR and kept in-frame beta chains. Rows matching on CDR3 protein sequence are summarized as one entry with the most common DNA and genes. What appears here as the V and J calls and clone size reflects TCRdb's work, not the paper's. The sample contains roughly 3,000 distinct CDR3 sequences, around 20% of them found a single time. The top ten clonotypes cover about 38% of the sample.

This sequence originates from a male donor with early-stage non-small cell lung cancer. The rearranged chain carries TRBV9 and TRBJ2-2; TRBD2 aligns with 7 central bases. This sample comprised PBMCs, obtained at follow-up. The bases are TGTGCCAGCAGCGTTCAGCGGGGCCAAGGGAACACCGGGGAGCTGTTTTTT. This codes for CASSVQRGQGNTGELFF.